Following are 13 T cell receptor beta chains from one sample sequenced in a study of cytomegalovirus exposure and HLA in healthy donors. A multiplex PCR was run with 60 Vbeta primers and 13 Jbeta primers. Profiling relied on immunoSEQ multiplex PCR, and the TCRdb table lists in-frame clones only, not all of them. The data show around 100,000 clones, with around 80% seen just once and approximately 10% held by the top ten. Sequenced material: PBMCs. All receptors come from a woman aged 18-29 years in good health and CMV-seropositive.

V gene TRBV29-1 combines with J gene TRBJ2-1; 11 bases line up with TRBD2. The junction had 10 bases not matched to a gene; V was cut back by 7 bases and J by 2 bases. Germline V lookup: CDR1 SQVTM, CDR2 ANQGSEA. This CDR3 contains 16 residues. CDR3 residues: CSAGELAGVTYNEQFF. The CDR3 region has the DNA TGCAGCGCCGGGGAACTAGCGGGAGTTACCTACAATGAGCAGTTCTTC.

The V and J genes are TRBV9 and TRBJ2-5, with a weak D call TRBD2 (6 bases). This CDR3 region has 14 residues. From germline, CDR1 is SGDLS and CDR2 YYNGEE. V was cut by 3 bases and J by 0 bases, with 9 bases left in between. The CDR3, as DNA: TGTGCCAGCAGCGACCGGGAGAACCAAGAGACCCAGTACTTC. As protein: CASSDRENQETQYF.

In its sample, this clone was seen a few times. The chain employs TRBV4-2 and TRBJ2-7; D is perhaps TRBD2 (5 bases). The CDR3 length is 14 residues. CDR1 is LGHNA, CDR2 YNFKEQ, per germline. Trimming pared 3 bases from V and 6 bases from J, leaving 15 bases between. This CDR3 is CASSQAGLAFEQYF. The CDR3 nucleotides read TGTGCCAGCAGCCAGGCCGGCCTAGCATTCGAGCAGTACTTC.

The chain combines TRBV11-3 with TRBJ2-2; possible D gene TRBD2, 6 bases. The ends were cut back, 4 bases at V and 5 bases at J, with 23 bases in the middle. The CDR3 loop spans 18 amino acids. Germline V lookup: CDR1 SGHNT, CDR2 YENEEA. CDR3: CASSSPVRSGGRTGELFF. The CDR3 nucleotides are TGTGCCAGCAGCTCCCCGGTGAGATCCGGGGGAAGAACCGGGGAGCTGTTTTTT.

V gene TRBV10-1 combines with J gene TRBJ2-3, with TRBD2 matching 7 bases. The germline CDR1 and CDR2 sequences are WNHNN and SYGVQD (reference sequence). The CDR3 has 19 amino acids. The ends lost 0 bases at V and 1 base at J; junction bases unmatched: 13. CDR3 loop: CASSESQGGRQPGTDTQYF. The CDR3 DNA is TGCGCCAGCAGTGAGTCCCAAGGCGGGAGACAACCGGGCACAGATACGCAGTATTTT.

The J gene is TRBJ2-5, the V gene TRBV6-5; D is perhaps TRBD2 (6 bases). CDR3 length: 12 residues. Trimming took 4 bases from V and 12 from J, leaving 15 bases between them. Germline CDR1 reads MNHEY; CDR2 reads SVGAGI. The CDR3 sequence is CASSFTGGPKYF. CDR3 nucleotides: TGTGCCAGCAGTTTTACCGGGGGTCCTAAGTACTTC.

The rearrangement links TRBV18 to TRBJ2-6; perhaps TRBD2 as D (5 bases). The CDR3 loop spans 18 amino acids. V gave up 4 bases and J gave up 1 base, with 17 bases separating them. Per the germline V gene, CDR1 is KGHSH and CDR2 is LQKENI. The CDR3 loop reads CASSLDRMGVSGANVLTF. In nucleotides, the CDR3 is TGTGCCAGCTCACTGGACCGAATGGGAGTATCTGGGGCCAACGTCCTGACTTTC.

This clone is a singleton in its sample. The V gene is TRBV5-8, the J gene TRBJ2-1; maybe TRBD1 (6 bases). Germline values: CDR1 SGHTS, CDR2 YDEGEE. This CDR3 comprises 15 residues. Trimming pared 2 bases from V and 6 bases from J, leaving 15 bases between. In DNA, the CDR3 is TGTGCCAGCAGCTTACAGGGAGATACTCGCAATGAGCAGTTCTTC. This translates into CASSLQGDTRNEQFF.

About this clone: One end of the junction is discordant with germline, which a read error may explain. The same CDR3 is also encoded by other DNA sequences in this sample. The rearrangement links TRBV13 to TRBJ2-7; 12 bases map to TRBD2. The V gene's germline CDR1 is PRHDT and CDR2 FYEKMQ (reference sequence). The CDR3 sequence is 18 residues long. As DNA, the CDR3 is TGTGCCAGTAGCTCTAGGGGAAGGACTAGCGGGACCCCCTACGAGCAGTACTTC. Its protein is CASSSRGRTSGTPYEQYF. Filled out from reference TRBV13 and TRBJ2-7, the complete variable domain reads AAGVIQSPRHLIKEKRETATLKCYPIPRHDTVYWYQQGPGQDPQFLISFYEKMQSDKGSIPDRFSAQQFSDYHSELNMSSLELGDSALYFCASSSRGRTSGTPYEQYFGPGTRLTVT.

CDR3 sequence: CASSQEWAAGDTQYF. For the CDR3, the DNA is TGCGCCAGCAGCCAAGAATGGGCCGCCGGAGATACGCAGTATTTT. The J gene is TRBJ2-3, the V gene TRBV4-3; the D is unclear. Germline V lookup: CDR1 LGHNA, CDR2 YSLEER. V was pared by 0 bases and J by 5 bases, with 12 bases between. The CDR3 loop spans 15 amino acids.

The J gene is TRBJ2-7, the V gene TRBV2; D is possibly TRBD1 (6 bases). V lost 1 base and J lost 2, with 6 bases in between. The germline gives CDR1 SNHLY, CDR2 FYNNEI. The CDR3 covers 13 residues. The chain's CDR3 is CASSEGTAYEQYF. Written as DNA, the CDR3 is TGTGCCAGCAGTGAAGGGACAGCCTACGAGCAGTACTTC.

The chain recombines TRBV5-6 with TRBJ2-1; 10 bases match TRBD2. Germline loops: CDR1 SGHDT, CDR2 YYEEEE. This CDR3 region has 17 residues. The ends lost 0 bases at V and 1 base at J; junction bases unmatched: 4. The CDR3 spells CASSLVSGRASYNEQFF. CDR3 DNA: TGTGCCAGCAGCTTGGTAAGCGGGAGGGCGTCCTACAATGAGCAGTTCTTC.

This sequence joins TRBV10-2 and TRBJ2-7; 7 bases are shared with TRBD1. CDR1 and CDR2 from the germline V gene are WSHSY and SAAADI. V lost 9 bases to trimming and J lost 2 bases; unmatched junction nucleotides: 7. This CDR3 spans 13 amino acids. The CDR3 region is CASLPGTAYEQYF. The CDR3 nucleotides read TGCGCCAGTCTACCCGGGACAGCCTACGAGCAGTACTTC.